This T cell receptor beta chain was recorded in a study of blood T cell repertoires in COVID-19. With respect to this clone: Other nucleotide sequences in the sample specify the same CDR3.

Original data processing: Amplification of reference gene primers was used by the study to estimate nucleated cell counts. Sequencing used immunoSEQ multiplex PCR; TCRdb keeps in-frame clones, though not all of them. Clone size and the V and J calls come from that table; the DNA yielded D and trimming. Of under 250,000 clones listed, 75% to 85% are singletons. Sequenced: peripheral blood. The sequence was obtained from a human donor in a cohort sampled during active COVID-19.

The CDR3 nucleotides read TGTGCCAGCAGCTCCGCTAGCGGGGGCTACGAGCAGTACTTC. Translation: CASSSASGGYEQYF. The rearrangement uses TRBV7-2 and TRBJ2-7; 10 nucleotides align to TRBD2. The junction had 3 bases not matched to a gene; V was cut back by 4 bases and J by 3 bases. CDR1 is SGHTA and CDR2 is FQGNSA in the germline V gene. The CDR3 is made up of 14 amino acids. Full variable domain (missing parts from reference TRBV7-2 and TRBJ2-7): GAGVSQSPSNKVTEKGKDVELRCDPISGHTALYWYRQSLGQGLEFLIYFQGNSAPDKSGLPSDRFSAERTGGSVSTLTIQRTQQEDSAVYLCASSSASGGYEQYFGPGTRLTVT.